Following are 18 T cell receptor beta chains from one sample sequenced in a study of T cell responses to AZD1222 COVID-19 vaccine. Assay: immunoSEQ multiplex PCR; the TCRdb copy retains only in-frame clones and omits some. The table lists 90,000 to 100,000 clones, roughly 90% of them singletons. The source was peripheral blood, collected 28 days after the second AZD1222 dose. Every receptor here comes from an adult who received the AZD1222 COVID-19 vaccine.

The chain couples TRBV18 to TRBJ1-3, with unresolved D. The CDR3 spans 16 residues. Germline V CDR1 and CDR2: KGHSH, LQKENI. The ends were cut back, 2 bases at V and 0 bases at J, with 11 bases in the middle. As DNA, the CDR3 is TGTGCCAGCTCACCAGGCAGTCGGAACTCTGGAAACACCATATATTTT. Protein sequence: CASSPGSRNSGNTIYF.

The genes are TRBV7-2 and TRBJ2-7, with D perhaps TRBD2 (5 bases). The CDR3 loop spans 11 amino acids. The V and J ends lost 6 bases and 5 bases respectively, with 8 bases between them. Germline CDR1 is SGHTA and CDR2 is FQGNSA. For the CDR3, the DNA is TGTGCCAGCAGTACTAGAGACGAGCAGTACTTC. Protein product: CASSTRDEQYF.

J is TRBJ1-2 and V is TRBV7-2, with unresolved D. Germline assignment: CDR1 SGHTA and CDR2 FQGNSA. V lost 1 base, J lost 4 bases, and 10 bases lay in between. This CDR3 has 14 amino acids. The CDR3 region is CASSLDLGGYGYTF. The CDR3 DNA follows: TGTGCCAGCAGCTTAGATCTAGGTGGCTATGGCTACACCTTC.

The chain carries TRBV9 and TRBJ2-1, with 9 nucleotides matching TRBD2. Trimming at V came to 2 bases and at J to 6 bases, leaving 6 bases not matched to a gene. Germline CDR1 SGDLS, CDR2 YYNGEE. The CDR3 covers 15 residues. CDR3 amino acids: CASSVSGSIPNEQFF. Here the CDR3 DNA reads TGTGCCAGCAGCGTTAGCGGGAGCATTCCCAATGAGCAGTTCTTC.

This clone was seen only once. The chain uses TRBV6-2 or TRBV6-3 and TRBJ1-3; D is unclear. Germline V gives CDR1 MNHEY, CDR2 SVGEGT. The CDR3 totals 14 residues. V dropped 2 bases and J dropped 0 bases, with 5 bases sitting between them. The CDR3 spells CASSYGGSGNTIYF. The CDR3 nucleotides are TGTGCCAGCAGTTACGGCGGCTCTGGAAACACCATATATTTT.

The chain employs TRBV5-1 and TRBJ2-5, with TRBD2 as a possible D gene (5 bases). Germline CDR1 SGHRS, CDR2 YFSETQ. The V gene lost 0 bases and the J gene lost 2 bases, with 14 bases spanning the gap. This CDR3 is built from 16 residues. This CDR3 is CASSLVPVGGQETQYF. The CDR3 DNA reads TGCGCCAGCAGCTTGGTTCCCGTCGGAGGACAAGAGACCCAGTACTTC.

The CDR3 DNA reads as TGTGCCACCTCAGAGGGGGCTGCTCAGAACACCGGGGAGCTGTTTTTT. This gives the protein CATSEGAAQNTGELFF. J is TRBJ2-2 and V is TRBV10-3, with 7 bases aligning to TRBD1. With 10 bases clipped from V and 1 base from J, the junction kept 12 bases outside the gene matches. Germline V gene data show CDR1 as ENHRY and CDR2 as SYGVKD. The CDR3 is 16 residues long.

This rearrangement joins TRBV30 to TRBJ1-1; 8 bases match TRBD1. The CDR3 is 15 residues long. The germline V gene has CDR1 GTSNPN and CDR2 SVGIG (reference sequence). V dropped 2 bases and J dropped 2; count of bases not matched to a gene: 7. Here the CDR3 reads CAWSLGDRPNTEAFF. The CDR3 DNA sequence: TGTGCCTGGAGTTTGGGGGACAGGCCAAACACTGAAGCTTTCTTT.

The chain carries TRBV9 and TRBJ2-2; maybe TRBD2 (6 bases). V was shortened by 0 bases and J by 7 bases, with 10 bases between the two germline ends. The CDR3 loop spans 14 amino acids. Germline-derived CDR1 and CDR2 are SGDLS and YYNGEE. This CDR3 reads CASSVEGTYGELFF. CDR3 bases: TGTGCCAGCAGCGTAGAAGGGACTTACGGGGAGCTGTTTTTT.

The genes are TRBV2 and TRBJ1-2; TRBD1 aligns across 7 bases. CDR3 size: 13 residues. Germline CDR1 reads SNHLY; CDR2 reads FYNNEI. The ends lost 7 bases at V and 7 bases at J; junction bases unmatched: 9. In nucleotides, the CDR3 is TGTGCCAGCATCGAGACAGGGCCCGCTGGCTACACCTTC. It is translated as CASIETGPAGYTF.

The chain is built from TRBV6-6 and TRBJ2-5, with unresolved D. The V end was cut by 4 bases, the J end by 2 bases, with 5 bases between. The CDR3 has 12 amino acids. CDR1 is MNHNY and CDR2 is SVGAGI in the germline V gene (reference sequence). CDR3 bases: TGTGCCAGCAGTTCACGTCAAGAGACCCAGTACTTC. This encodes CASSSRQETQYF.

The chain links TRBV7-2 to TRBJ2-1, with D perhaps TRBD1 or TRBD2 (5 bases each). The CDR3 runs 16 residues. Trimming pared 3 bases from V and 4 bases from J, leaving 16 bases between. Germline CDR1 is SGHTA and CDR2 is FQGNSA. The CDR3 nucleotides read TGTGCCAGCAGCTTGGCAACCGGGACCGCTTACAATGAGCAGTTCTTC. Its translation: CASSLATGTAYNEQFF.

The genes are TRBV11-2 and TRBJ2-1, with a weak D call TRBD1 (5 bases). CDR3 length: 12 amino acids. The V end lost 1 base, the J end lost 8 bases, and 6 bases lay between the germline ends. Germline V gene sequence: CDR1 SGHAT, CDR2 FQNNGV. CDR3 amino acids: CASSLVGHEQFF. CDR3 DNA sequence: TGTGCCAGCAGCTTAGTGGGGCATGAGCAGTTCTTC.

This sequence joins TRBV5-6 and TRBJ1-6; maybe TRBD1 (5 bases). CDR1 is SGHDT and CDR2 is YYEEEE in the germline V gene. The CDR3 is made up of 14 amino acids. Trimming cost V 5 bases and J 7 bases, with 13 bases left between them. The chain's CDR3 is CASRSTVLNSPLHF. Here the CDR3 DNA reads TGTGCCAGCAGATCGACAGTTCTCAATTCACCCCTCCACTTT.

The J gene is TRBJ2-3, the V gene TRBV5-1; D is ambiguous. The CDR3 is made up of 14 amino acids. The V gene's germline CDR1 is SGHRS and CDR2 YFSETQ. V was cut by 1 base and J by 6 bases, with 12 bases left in between. Written as DNA, the CDR3 is TGCGCCAGCAGCTTGTTAGGGTCTGGGGATACGCAGTATTTT. It is translated as CASSLLGSGDTQYF.

The chain joins TRBV7-3 to TRBJ1-2; D possibly corresponds to TRBD1 (5 bases). V was shortened by 0 bases and J by 1 base, with 18 bases between the two germline ends. CDR3 length: 18 amino acids. Germline V CDR1 and CDR2: SGHTA, FQGTGA. The CDR3 DNA reads as TGTGCCAGCAGCTTAACTGGCACAGGCCCTATTCTTAACTATGGCTACACCTTC. This codes for CASSLTGTGPILNYGYTF.

In the case of this clone: The same CDR3 arises from other DNA sequences in this sample as well. This chain links TRBV2 with TRBJ1-6, with TRBD1 matching over 11 bases. Germline trimming cut 1 base from V and 10 bases from J; bases unmatched to any gene: 3. Germline loops: CDR1 SNHLY, CDR2 FYNNEI. The CDR3 spans 15 residues. The chain's CDR3 is CASSEGRTGGSPLHF. Written as DNA, the CDR3 is TGTGCCAGCAGTGAAGGCAGGACAGGGGGCTCACCCCTCCACTTT.

The chain carries TRBV2 and TRBJ2-2; TRBD2 agrees at 7 bases. The trim removed 1 base at V and 5 bases at J, leaving 4 bases unmatched. This CDR3 is 15 amino acids long. Germline CDR1 SNHLY, CDR2 FYNNEI. CDR3 coding DNA: TGTGCCAGCAGTGAAGGTCACGGGAGGACCGGGGAGCTGTTTTTT. Amino acids: CASSEGHGRTGELFF.